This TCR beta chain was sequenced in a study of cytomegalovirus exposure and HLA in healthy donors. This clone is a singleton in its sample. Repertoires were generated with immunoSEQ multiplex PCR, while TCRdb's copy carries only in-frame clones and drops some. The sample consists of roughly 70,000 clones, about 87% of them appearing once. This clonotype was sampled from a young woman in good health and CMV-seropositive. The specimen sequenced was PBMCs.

The CDR3, as DNA: TGTGCCAGCAGCGGAGCGGGACAGGGACAAGAGACCCAGTACTTC. It encodes CASSGAGQGQETQYF. The V call is TRBV9, the J call TRBJ2-5; 9 bases are a match to TRBD1. This CDR3 region has 15 residues. Germline CDR1 reads SGDLS; CDR2 reads YYNGEE. The J segment lost 2 bases and the V segment lost 3 bases, leaving 5 bases of the junction unmatched.